The next 28 T cell receptor beta chains were all read from a single sample in a study of CD8 T cells in Susac syndrome. Random hexamers were used to reverse transcribe about 0.45 to 1 ug of RNA. Via MiXCR, TCRdb re-called the immunoSEQ multiplex PCR reads, giving one row per CDR3 protein. Of roughly 110,000 distinct CDR3 sequences listed, 94% were seen once; the top ten hold 0.4% to 0.5%. The material sequenced was CD8+ T cells from PBMCs. These receptors came from a human donor with Susac syndrome.

The chain joins TRBV20-1 to TRBJ2-7; TRBD1 aligns across 7 bases. The J segment lost 2 bases and the V segment lost 0 bases, leaving 4 bases of the junction unmatched. This CDR3 is built from 14 residues. CDR1 and CDR2 from the germline V gene are DFQATT and SNEGSKA (reference sequence). This CDR3 is CSARDQTGPYEQYF. The DNA for the CDR3 is TGCAGTGCTAGAGATCAGACAGGGCCCTACGAGCAGTACTTC.

This chain links TRBV19 with TRBJ2-6, with D perhaps TRBD1 (6 bases). The V gene lost 4 bases and the J gene lost 0 bases, with 19 bases spanning the gap. This CDR3 is 19 amino acids long. Looked up from germline, CDR1 is LNHDA and CDR2 is SQIVND (reference sequence). The CDR3 here is CASSKTFGDTYSGANVLTF. The DNA of the CDR3 is TGTGCCAGTAGTAAAACGTTTGGGGACACCTACTCTGGGGCCAACGTCCTGACTTTC.

The genes are TRBV13 and TRBJ2-7; 7 bases align to TRBD1. J gave up 2 bases and V 3 bases, and 4 bases lay outside the gene matches. CDR3 size: 14 residues. Germline V gene sequence: CDR1 PRHDT, CDR2 FYEKMQ (reference sequence). Here the CDR3 DNA reads TGTGCCAGCAGCTTTACAGGGGTGGCCTACGAGCAGTACTTC. It specifies CASSFTGVAYEQYF.

This rearrangement joins TRBV11-1 to TRBJ2-1; the match to TRBD2 covers 8 bases. CDR1 and CDR2 (germline): SGHAT, FQDESV (reference sequence). The J segment lost 9 bases and the V segment lost 2 bases, leaving 9 bases of the junction unmatched. There are 15 residues in the CDR3. The CDR3 sequence is CASSLTGGAWVEQFF. As DNA, the CDR3 is TGTGCCAGCAGCTTAACCGGGGGGGCCTGGGTTGAGCAGTTCTTC. The full variable domain, its missing parts supplied by reference TRBV11-1 and TRBJ2-1, is EAEVAQSPRYKITEKSQAVAFWCDPISGHATLYWYRQILGQGPELLVQFQDESVVDDSQLPKDRFSAERLKGVDSTLKIQPAELGDSAMYLCASSLTGGAWVEQFFGPGTRLTVL.

V and J are TRBV20-1 and TRBJ2-2; D is perhaps TRBD2 (6 bases). CDR3 length: 14 amino acids. CDR1 DFQATT and CDR2 SNEGSKA come from the germline V gene (reference sequence). Trimming shortened V by 6 bases and J by 2 bases, and 13 bases separated the two germline ends. The CDR3 reads CSAHRDFNTGELFF. The DNA of the CDR3 is TGCAGTGCCCACCGGGACTTTAACACCGGGGAGCTGTTTTTT.

The chain joins TRBV29-1 to TRBJ2-7, with D perhaps TRBD1 (6 bases). The CDR3 runs to 12 residues. Germline values: CDR1 SQVTM, CDR2 ANQGSEA. V was trimmed by 3 bases and J by 6 bases, leaving 12 bases between them. The CDR3 DNA sequence: TGCAGCGTTGATTGGGGGCAAGGCGAGCAGTACTTC. It specifies CSVDWGQGEQYF.

V is TRBV20-1 and J is TRBJ2-7; D is perhaps TRBD1 (6 bases). Germline CDR1 reads DFQATT; CDR2 reads SNEGSKA (reference sequence). There are 13 residues in the CDR3. The ends were cut back, 6 bases at V and 0 bases at J, with 12 bases in the middle. Here the CDR3 reads CSAQGSSSYEQYF. CDR3 DNA sequence: TGCAGTGCCCAGGGGTCGAGCTCCTACGAGCAGTACTTC.

The chain uses TRBV5-1 and TRBJ2-1; a weak D match, TRBD2 (6 bases). V lost 0 bases, J lost 12 bases, and 10 bases lay in between. Germline V gene data show CDR1 as SGHRS and CDR2 as YFSETQ. The CDR3 loop spans 12 amino acids. The CDR3 DNA is TGCGCCAGCAGCTTGGCCGGGGGACCGCAGTTCTTC. It codes for CASSLAGGPQFF.

The chain combines TRBV20-1 with TRBJ2-5; TRBD2 agrees at 13 bases. The CDR3 has 18 residues. V shed 0 bases, J shed 7 bases, and the junction held 14 bases outside the gene matches. Germline CDR1 reads DFQATT; CDR2 reads SNEGSKA (reference sequence). For the CDR3, the DNA is TGCAGTGCTAGAGATTTTACTAGCGGGGGGGCCGAGCCAGGGACCCAGTACTTC. Residues: CSARDFTSGGAEPGTQYF.

The chain employs TRBV6-5 and TRBJ2-5, with D uncertain. Trimming removed 5 bases from V and 5 bases from J, with 6 bases in between. The CDR3 is 11 residues long. Germline assignment: CDR1 MNHEY and CDR2 SVGAGI. The CDR3 is CASSTSETQYF. The DNA of the CDR3 is TGTGCCAGCAGTACCTCGGAGACCCAGTACTTC.

The chain has TRBV6-2 or TRBV6-3 and TRBJ1-5; no reliable D call. CDR1 MNHEY and CDR2 SVGEGT come from the germline V gene. Trimming took 7 bases from V and 9 from J, leaving 16 bases between them. CDR3 length equals 13 residues. CDR3 bases: TGTGCCAGCACCCCCTCGCCAAAATGGCCCCAGCATTTT. It encodes CASTPSPKWPQHF.

The chain combines TRBV3-1 with TRBJ2-5, with D possibly matching TRBD2 (6 bases). The V gene's germline CDR1 is LGHDT and CDR2 YNNKEL (reference sequence). Trimming took off 1 base at V and 3 bases at J, with 12 bases between the two ends. This CDR3 contains 15 residues. The CDR3 reads CASSQVFSGKETQYF. The CDR3 DNA sequence: TGTGCCAGCAGCCAAGTATTTAGCGGAAAAGAGACCCAGTACTTC.

The chain combines TRBV9 with TRBJ2-1; no firm D call. V was shortened by 0 bases and J by 4 bases, with 11 bases between the two germline ends. The CDR3 length is 15 residues. Germline-derived CDR1 and CDR2 are SGDLS and YYNGEE. The CDR3 here is CASSVAWSPYNEQFF. CDR3 nucleotide sequence: TGTGCCAGCAGCGTAGCTTGGTCCCCTTACAATGAGCAGTTCTTC.

V is TRBV9 and J is TRBJ1-6, with D maybe TRBD1 (6 bases). The CDR3 is 13 residues long. Germline CDR1 and CDR2: SGDLS and YYNGEE. Trimming took off 4 bases at V and 9 bases at J, with 11 bases between the two ends. In DNA form, the CDR3 reads TGTGCCAGCAGCCCACCACAGGGTTCACCCCTCCACTTT. Protein sequence: CASSPPQGSPLHF.

This chain connects TRBV29-1 to TRBJ1-5, with D perhaps matching TRBD1 (5 bases). V lost 3 bases, J lost 4 bases, and 10 bases lay in between. Looked up from germline, CDR1 is SQVTM and CDR2 is ANQGSEA. There are 13 residues in the CDR3. The CDR3 sequence is CSVEEGRNQPQHF. Here the CDR3 DNA reads TGCAGCGTTGAGGAGGGGCGTAATCAGCCCCAGCATTTT.

The rearrangement joins TRBV7-2 to TRBJ1-1; D unclear. Trimming removed 7 bases at V and 0 bases at J, with 9 bases between. Looked up from germline, CDR1 is SGHTA and CDR2 is FQGNSA. CDR3 size: 13 residues. CDR3 in amino acids: CASKERLNTEAFF. CDR3 in DNA: TGTGCCAGCAAGGAGCGGCTGAACACTGAAGCTTTCTTT.

V usage is TRBV7-8 and J usage is TRBJ1-2; D is perhaps TRBD1 (5 bases). There are 15 residues in the CDR3. From germline, CDR1 is SGHVS and CDR2 FQNEAQ. V dropped 1 base and J dropped 6 bases, with 15 bases sitting between them. In DNA form, the CDR3 reads TGTGCCAGCAGCTTAGGGCCGGGGACGGATGATGGCTACACCTTC. As protein: CASSLGPGTDDGYTF. Drawing the rest from reference TRBV7-8 and TRBJ1-2, the complete variable domain is GAGVSQSPRYKVAKRGQDVALRCDPISGHVSLFWYQQALGQGPEFLTYFQNEAQLDKSGLPSDRFFAERPEGSVSTLKIQRTQQEDSAVYLCASSLGPGTDDGYTFGSGTRLTVV.

This chain links TRBV11-2 with TRBJ2-1; 8 bases map to TRBD2. The CDR3 loop spans 13 amino acids. Trimming took 3 bases from V and 6 from J; bases not matched to a gene: 1. The V gene's germline CDR1 is SGHAT and CDR2 FQNNGV. The CDR3 protein is CASSFGTSNEQFF. The CDR3 coding sequence is TGTGCCAGCAGCTTCGGGACTAGCAATGAGCAGTTCTTC.

This sequence joins TRBV2 and TRBJ1-2; D not resolved. Germline-derived CDR1 and CDR2 are SNHLY and FYNNEI. The CDR3 has 10 residues. V was trimmed by 8 bases and J by 7 bases, leaving 8 bases between them. The CDR3 here is CASPLGGYTF. The CDR3 DNA reads as TGTGCCAGCCCCTTGGGTGGCTACACCTTC.

This chain joins TRBV9 and TRBJ2-7; D is possibly TRBD2 (6 bases). V shed 5 bases and J shed 5 bases, with 17 bases lying between them. Germline V gene lookup returns CDR1 SGDLS and CDR2 YYNGEE. The CDR3 is 14 residues long. The CDR3 sequence: CASSERGGVDEQYF. The CDR3 DNA is TGTGCCAGCAGTGAGAGGGGAGGTGTGGACGAGCAGTACTTC.

This sequence joins TRBV20-1 and TRBJ2-7; possibly TRBD1 or TRBD2 for D (5 bases each). The CDR3 contains 13 residues. CDR1 and CDR2 (germline): DFQATT, SNEGSKA (reference sequence). Trimming removed 8 bases from V and 0 bases from J, with 14 bases in between. CDR3: CSTRDPGSYEQYF. In DNA form, the CDR3 reads TGCAGTACAAGGGACCCTGGCTCCTACGAGCAGTACTTC.

This chain links TRBV29-1 with TRBJ1-1; D is unclear. CDR1 is SQVTM and CDR2 is ANQGSEA in the germline V gene. The CDR3 consists of 13 residues. Trimming removed 1 base from V and 1 base from J, with 7 bases in between. CDR3: CSVEGLGNTEAFF. In nucleotides, the CDR3 is TGCAGCGTTGAAGGGCTGGGGAACACTGAAGCTTTCTTT.

The gene calls are TRBV29-1 and TRBJ2-2; 7 bases are shared with TRBD2. The trim removed 7 bases at V and 5 bases at J, leaving 16 bases unmatched. From germline, CDR1 is SQVTM and CDR2 ANQGSEA. This CDR3 spans 16 amino acids. The CDR3: CSALGRGGGKTGELFF. The CDR3 nucleotides read TGCAGCGCCCTGGGACGCGGGGGAGGGAAGACCGGGGAGCTGTTTTTT.

The CDR3 is CASSGAGDSYNEQFF. In DNA, the CDR3 is TGTGCCAGCAGCGGGGCGGGGGATTCTTACAATGAGCAGTTCTTC. The gene calls are TRBV9 and TRBJ2-1; 7 nucleotides agree with TRBD2. Germline loops: CDR1 SGDLS, CDR2 YYNGEE. The CDR3 loop spans 15 amino acids. Losses at the gene ends were 3 bases for V and 4 bases for J; bases not matched to a gene: 7.

This clonotype was counted once. The chain is built from TRBV27 and TRBJ2-2; D unresolved. Trimming shortened V by 3 bases and J by 0 bases, and 8 bases separated the two germline ends. This CDR3 spans 15 amino acids. CDR1 MNHEY and CDR2 SMNVEV come from the germline V gene (reference sequence). The CDR3 sequence: CASSFDKSNTGELFF. DNA of the CDR3: TGTGCCAGCAGTTTCGACAAATCGAACACCGGGGAGCTGTTTTTT.

On this clonotype itself: The conserved closing phenylalanine or tryptophan is absent in this CDR3, likely reflecting a read error. This rearrangement joins TRBV24-1 to TRBJ2-5; 7 bases are shared with TRBD1. The ends lost 7 bases at V and 3 bases at J; junction bases unmatched: 4. Germline V gives CDR1 KGHDR, CDR2 SFDVKD. The CDR3 runs 13 residues. CDR3 region: CATSLGQKETQYS. The DNA of the CDR3 is TGTGCCACCAGCCTGGGACAGAAAGAGACCCAGTACTCC.

V gene TRBV12-5 combines with J gene TRBJ1-1, with D possibly being TRBD1 (5 bases). The ends were cut back, 2 bases at V and 2 bases at J, with 12 bases in the middle. CDR3 size: 15 residues. Germline CDR1 and CDR2: LGHNT and FRNRAP. DNA of the CDR3: TGTGCTAGTGGTTTGCGGGGCCACCTAAACACTGAAGCTTTCTTT. Protein sequence: CASGLRGHLNTEAFF.

The gene calls are TRBV12-3 or TRBV12-4 and TRBJ1-2; D unclear. V lost 1 base to trimming and J lost 4 bases, with 10 bases between them. The CDR3 loop spans 14 amino acids. CDR3 bases: TGTGCCAGCAGTTTAGAGGGCTCCCTCTATGGCTACACCTTC. Encoded protein: CASSLEGSLYGYTF.